Listed below are T cell receptor beta chains from one sample, sequenced in a study of vaccination effects on CD4 cells after COVID-19. The assay was immunoSEQ multiplex PCR, and TCRdb's table has in-frame clones only and misses some. This sample yields tens of thousands of clones, of which about four fifths are seen a single time; over 9.5% belongs to the top ten. For these TCRs, the target antigens are not known. Here the sequenced sample was CD4+ T cells from PBMCs cultured with SARS-CoV-2 spike peptides, taken before COVID-19 vaccination. The receptor source for this set is a human donor who received a COVID-19 vaccine. CDR3s include the opening cysteine and the closing phenylalanine or tryptophan. D genes are given only for firm matches. Not every row has a clone size; where given, it reads once, few, many or a size class.

D gene	V gene	J gene	CDR3 length	clone size	CDR3 protein	CDR3 DNA
TRBD1	TRBV6-5	TRBJ2-5	14	NA	CASTVETGMGTQYF	TGTGCCAGCACCGTTGAGACAGGGATGGGGACCCAGTACTTC
TRBD1	TRBV7-2	TRBJ2-3	15	NA	CASSTARGQGDTQYF	TGTGCCAGCAGCACCGCGAGAGGACAGGGTGATACGCAGTATTTT
TRBD1	TRBV24-1	TRBJ2-2	14	NA	CATSLGQGGGELFF	TGTGCCACCTCCTTGGGACAGGGAGGCGGGGAGCTGTTTTTT
NA	TRBV7-2	TRBJ1-1	14	NA	CASSLGGGRTEAFF	TGTGCCAGCAGCTTAGGGGGGGGGCGCACTGAAGCTTTCTTT
NA	TRBV19	TRBJ1-1	15	NA	CASTHGARFGTEAFF	TGTGCCAGTACCCATGGGGCCCGATTCGGGACTGAAGCTTTCTTT
TRBD1	TRBV2	TRBJ1-5	15	NA	CASSGPQGGNQPQHF	TGTGCCAGCAGTGGGCCCCAGGGGGGCAATCAGCCCCAGCATTTT
TRBD2	TRBV7-3	TRBJ2-1	18	NA	CASSLNRLAGLSYNEQFF	TGTGCCAGCAGCTTAAATAGGCTAGCGGGGTTGTCCTACAATGAGCAGTTCTTC
TRBD1	TRBV13	TRBJ1-6	14	NA	CASSLKDRDSPLHF	TGTGCCAGCAGCTTAAAGGACAGGGATTCACCCCTCCACTTT
NA	TRBV19	TRBJ2-5	16	NA	CASSPRAGARDETQYF	TGTGCCAGTAGTCCCCGGGCGGGGGCGCGGGATGAGACCCAGTACTTC
NA	TRBV7-3	TRBJ2-2	15	few	CASSRGGLGTGELFF	TGTGCCAGCAGCCGAGGGGGGCTGGGCACCGGGGAGCTGTTTTTT
NA	TRBV30	TRBJ2-1	11	NA	CAWSRGTPQFF	TGTGCCTGGAGTAGGGGGACGCCGCAGTTCTTC
TRBD1	TRBV7-8	TRBJ2-1	18	NA	CASSLTSGTAGSYNEQFF	TGTGCCAGCAGCCTGACCTCCGGGACAGCAGGATCCTACAATGAGCAGTTCTTC
NA	TRBV5-1	TRBJ2-3	14	few	CASSLGDITDTQYF	TGCGCCAGCAGCTTGGGGGATATCACAGATACGCAGTATTTT
TRBD1	TRBV6-4	TRBJ2-3	14	NA	CASSEQGGPDTQYF	TGTGCCAGCAGTGAACAGGGGGGACCAGATACGCAGTATTTT
NA	TRBV27	TRBJ2-5	15	NA	CASSSQARTQETQYF	TGTGCCAGCAGTTCTCAGGCACGGACCCAAGAGACCCAGTACTTC
NA	TRBV9	TRBJ2-5	14	NA	CASSAPGLGETQYF	TGTGCCAGCAGCGCCCCCGGCCTCGGGGAGACCCAGTACTTC
NA	TRBV5-4	TRBJ1-2	14	few	CASSLGAVNYGYTF	TGTGCCAGCAGCTTGGGGGCGGTGAACTATGGCTACACCTTC
TRBD1	TRBV19	TRBJ2-1	15	NA	CASRFQGAFSAEQFF	TGTGCCAGTCGTTTTCAGGGGGCCTTCTCCGCGGAGCAGTTCTTC
TRBD2	TRBV6-5	TRBJ2-1	14	NA	CASSTSGGYNEQFF	TGTGCCAGCAGTACTAGCGGGGGATACAATGAGCAGTTCTTC
NA	TRBV18	TRBJ2-2	14	NA	CASSPTVLAGELFF	TGTGCCAGCTCTCCAACTGTCCTGGCCGGGGAGCTGTTTTTT
NA	TRBV7-3	TRBJ2-1	16	NA	CASSLHGRSSYNEQFF	TGTGCCAGCAGCTTACACGGTCGGAGCTCCTACAATGAGCAGTTCTTC
NA	TRBV5-1	TRBJ1-3	15	NA	CASSLRGAGGNTIYF	TGCGCCAGCAGCTTACGGGGGGCTGGTGGAAACACCATATATTTT
NA	TRBV21-1	TRBJ2-3	18	NA	CASSKVSVAGAVGGTQYF	TGTGCCAGCAGCAAAGTTTCCGTAGCGGGGGCCGTTGGGGGTACGCAGTATTTT
TRBD2	TRBV19	TRBJ2-3	14	NA	CASSILAGEGTQYF	TGTGCCAGTAGTATCCTAGCGGGGGAGGGTACGCAGTATTTT
NA	TRBV7-3	TRBJ2-2	15	NA	CASSLTRENTGELFF	TGTGCCAGCAGCTTAACGCGGGAGAACACCGGGGAGCTGTTTTTT
NA	TRBV9	TRBJ2-3	13	once	CASSTRRADTQYF	TGTGCCAGCAGCACTCGCCGGGCAGATACGCAGTATTTT
NA	TRBV11-3	TRBJ2-2	17	NA	CASSPGLVRGDTGELFF	TGTGCCAGCAGCCCGGGATTAGTCAGGGGAGACACCGGGGAGCTGTTTTTT
NA	TRBV18	TRBJ1-2	15	NA	CASSPGQGNGDGYTF	TGTGCCAGCTCACCAGGTCAGGGGAATGGCGATGGCTACACCTTC
TRBD1	TRBV19	TRBJ1-1	15	NA	CASKRQGNTNTEAFF	TGTGCCAGTAAGCGACAGGGGAATACGAACACTGAAGCTTTCTTT
NA	TRBV2	TRBJ1-1	14	few	CASRGQGGLTEAFF	TGTGCCAGCAGGGGCCAGGGTGGTCTCACTGAAGCTTTCTTT
NA	TRBV5-1	TRBJ1-1	12	once	CASSHGGRQAFF	TGCGCCAGCAGCCATGGAGGACGACAAGCTTTCTTT
TRBD2	TRBV6-1	TRBJ2-5	15	NA	CASSDGGAGGETQYF	TGTGCCAGCAGTGACGGGGGAGCGGGAGGAGAGACCCAGTACTTC
NA	TRBV7-3	TRBJ1-6	14	NA	CASSLRGANSPLHF	TGTGCCAGCAGCTTAAGGGGGGCAAATTCACCCCTCCACTTT
NA	TRBV19	TRBJ2-5	15	NA	CASSISGVGEETQYF	TGTGCCAGTAGTATCTCGGGGGTCGGGGAAGAGACCCAGTACTTC
NA	TRBV2	TRBJ1-4	15	NA	CASSEAGRGGEKLFF	TGTGCCAGCAGTGAAGCCGGGAGGGGTGGTGAAAAACTGTTTTTT
NA	TRBV9	TRBJ2-5	16	NA	CASSVAGDAYQETQYF	TGTGCCAGCAGCGTAGCTGGGGACGCTTACCAAGAGACCCAGTACTTC
NA	TRBV6-6	TRBJ1-1	13	NA	CASSFTGGFEAFF	TGTGCCAGCAGTTTCACGGGAGGGTTTGAAGCTTTCTTT
NA	TRBV7-9	TRBJ1-2	13	NA	CASSFGRSYGYTF	TGTGCCAGCAGCTTCGGCAGGTCCTATGGCTACACCTTC
NA	TRBV27	TRBJ1-6	15	NA	CASKRQEGRNSPLHF	TGTGCCAGCAAGCGCCAAGAAGGGCGTAATTCACCCCTCCACTTT
NA	TRBV7-9	TRBJ1-1	14	NA	CASSRQIIVTEAFF	TGTGCCAGCAGCCGCCAGATCATAGTCACTGAAGCTTTCTTT
NA	TRBV9	TRBJ1-3	15	NA	CASSATGHSGNTIYF	TGTGCCAGCAGCGCGACGGGACACTCTGGAAACACCATATATTTT
NA	TRBV5-4	TRBJ1-2	14	few	CASSPGRSDYGYTF	TGTGCCAGCAGCCCCGGGAGGTCCGACTATGGCTACACCTTC
NA	TRBV2	TRBJ2-4	15	NA	CASRDRNLAKNIQYF	TGTGCCAGCAGGGACAGAAACTTAGCCAAAAACATTCAGTACTTC
NA	TRBV19	TRBJ1-6	13	NA	CASSITRESPLHF	TGTGCCAGTAGTATTACGAGGGAGTCACCCCTCCACTTT
NA	TRBV21-1	TRBJ1-4	15	NA	CASSEGYRTYEKLFF	TGTGCCAGCAGTGAGGGGTACAGGACCTATGAAAAACTGTTTTTT
NA	TRBV11-3	TRBJ2-1	13	once	CASSRGSGDEQFF	TGTGCCAGCAGCCGGGGCTCGGGGGATGAGCAGTTCTTC
NA	TRBV4-2	TRBJ2-3	16	NA	CASSQGTGLRTDTQYF	TGTGCCAGCAGCCAAGGAACGGGCCTTCGCACAGATACGCAGTATTTT
NA	TRBV9	TRBJ2-1	14	NA	CASSVETGGGRRFF	TGTGCCAGCAGCGTAGAAACAGGGGGGGGTCGGAGGTTCTTC
TRBD1	TRBV28	TRBJ1-4	15	NA	CASSSGGPSNEKLFF	TGTGCCAGCAGCTCAGGGGGCCCCTCTAATGAAAAACTGTTTTTT
TRBD2	TRBV5-1	TRBJ2-1	15	NA	CASSLAPGLGNEQFF	TGCGCCAGCAGCTTGGCCCCGGGACTAGGCAATGAGCAGTTCTTC
NA	TRBV6-2/TRBV6-3	TRBJ2-5	14	NA	CASTPMGGSKTQYF	TGTGCCAGCACCCCAATGGGGGGATCAAAGACCCAGTACTTC
TRBD1	TRBV5-1	TRBJ1-2	15	NA	CASRKGQGGTYGYTF	TGCGCCAGCAGGAAAGGACAGGGGGGGACCTATGGCTACACCTTC
NA	TRBV10-3	TRBJ2-3	15	once	CAISESTGSTDTQYF	TGTGCCATCAGTGAGTCGACCGGGAGCACAGATACGCAGTATTTT
TRBD2	TRBV5-4	TRBJ2-5	14	few	CASRRLGEGETQYF	TGTGCCAGTCGGCGTTTGGGGGAGGGGGAGACCCAGTACTTC
NA	TRBV10-2	TRBJ2-1	13	NA	CASSDRATNEQFF	TGCGCCAGCAGCGATCGAGCCACTAATGAGCAGTTCTTC